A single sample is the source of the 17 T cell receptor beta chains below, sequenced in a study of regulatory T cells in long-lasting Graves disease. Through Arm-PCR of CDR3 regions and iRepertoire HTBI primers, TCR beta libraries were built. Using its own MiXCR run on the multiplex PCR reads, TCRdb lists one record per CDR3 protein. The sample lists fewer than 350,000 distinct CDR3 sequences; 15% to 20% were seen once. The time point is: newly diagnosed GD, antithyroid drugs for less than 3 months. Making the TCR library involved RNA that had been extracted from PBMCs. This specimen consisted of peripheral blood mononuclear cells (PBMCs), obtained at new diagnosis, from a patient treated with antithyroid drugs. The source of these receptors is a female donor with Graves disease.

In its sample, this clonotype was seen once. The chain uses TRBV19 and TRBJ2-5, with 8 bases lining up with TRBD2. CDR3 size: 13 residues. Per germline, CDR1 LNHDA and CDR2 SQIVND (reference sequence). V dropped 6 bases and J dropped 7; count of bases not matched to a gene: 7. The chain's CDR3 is CASSISGSGTQYF. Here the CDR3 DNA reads TGTGCCAGTAGCATCAGCGGGAGCGGGACCCAGTACTTC. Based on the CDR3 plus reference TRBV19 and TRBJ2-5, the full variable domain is DGGITQSPKYLFRKEGQNVTLSCEQNLNHDAMYWYRQDPGQGLRLIYYSQIVNDFQKGDIAEGYSVSREKKESFPLTVTSAQKNPTAFYLCASSISGSGTQYFGPGTRLLVL.

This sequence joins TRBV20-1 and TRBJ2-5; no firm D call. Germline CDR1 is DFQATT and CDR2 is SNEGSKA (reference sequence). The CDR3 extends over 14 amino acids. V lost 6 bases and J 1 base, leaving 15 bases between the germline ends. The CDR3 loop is CSAKGPTFQETQYF. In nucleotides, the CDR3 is TGCAGTGCCAAAGGGCCGACCTTCCAAGAGACCCAGTACTTC.

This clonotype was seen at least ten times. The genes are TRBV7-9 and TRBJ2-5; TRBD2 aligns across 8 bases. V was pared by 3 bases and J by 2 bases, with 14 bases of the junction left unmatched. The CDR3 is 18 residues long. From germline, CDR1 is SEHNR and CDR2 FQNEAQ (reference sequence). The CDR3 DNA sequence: TGTGCCAGCAGCTTTCCGACTAGCGCAGATTTATTGCAAGAGACCCAGTACTTC. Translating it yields CASSFPTSADLLQETQYF.

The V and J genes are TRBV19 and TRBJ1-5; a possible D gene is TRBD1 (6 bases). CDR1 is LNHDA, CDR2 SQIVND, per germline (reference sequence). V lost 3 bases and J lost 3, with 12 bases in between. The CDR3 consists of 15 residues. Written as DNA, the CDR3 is TGTGCCAGTAGTATCTGGGGGGCCAACAATCAGCCCCAGCATTTT. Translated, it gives CASSIWGANNQPQHF.

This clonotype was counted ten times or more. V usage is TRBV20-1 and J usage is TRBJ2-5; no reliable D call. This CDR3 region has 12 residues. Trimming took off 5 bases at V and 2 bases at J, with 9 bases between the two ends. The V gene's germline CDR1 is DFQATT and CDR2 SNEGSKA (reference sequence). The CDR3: CSALGRQETQYF. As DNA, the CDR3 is TGCAGTGCTTTGGGCAGACAAGAGACCCAGTACTTC.

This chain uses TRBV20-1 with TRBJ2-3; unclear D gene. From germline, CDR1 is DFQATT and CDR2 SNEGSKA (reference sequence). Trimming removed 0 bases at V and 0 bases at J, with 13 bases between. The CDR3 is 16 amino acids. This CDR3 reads CSARDLRKLSTDTQYF. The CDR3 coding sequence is TGCAGTGCTAGAGATCTGCGCAAATTGAGCACAGATACGCAGTATTTT.

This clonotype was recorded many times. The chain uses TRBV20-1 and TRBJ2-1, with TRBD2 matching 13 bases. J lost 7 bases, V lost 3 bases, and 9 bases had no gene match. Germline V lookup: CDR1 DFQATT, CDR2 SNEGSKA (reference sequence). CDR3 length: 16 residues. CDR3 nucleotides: TGCAGTGCTAGTTCATGGACTAGCGGGAGCATGAATGAGCAGTTCTTC. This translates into CSASSWTSGSMNEQFF.

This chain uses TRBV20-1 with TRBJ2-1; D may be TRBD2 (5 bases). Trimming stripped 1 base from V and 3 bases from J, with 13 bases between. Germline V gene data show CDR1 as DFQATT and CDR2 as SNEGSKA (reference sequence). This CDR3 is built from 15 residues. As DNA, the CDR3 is TGCAGTGCTAGAGTAGAGGGCCTCCTCTACAATGAGCAGTTCTTC. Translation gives CSARVEGLLYNEQFF.

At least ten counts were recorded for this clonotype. CDR3 in amino acids: CASSFGLAENTGELFF. The CDR3 coding sequence is TGTGCCAGCAGTTTTGGGCTAGCGGAAAACACCGGGGAGCTGTTTTTT. The V call is TRBV12-3 or TRBV12-4, the J call TRBJ2-2, with 7 bases identical to TRBD2. Germline trimming cut 3 bases from V and 2 bases from J; bases unmatched to any gene: 6. The CDR3 is 16 amino acids.

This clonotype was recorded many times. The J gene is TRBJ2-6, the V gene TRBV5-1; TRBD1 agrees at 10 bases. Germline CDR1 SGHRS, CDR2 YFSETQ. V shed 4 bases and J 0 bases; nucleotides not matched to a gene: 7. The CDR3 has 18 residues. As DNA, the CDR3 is TGCGCCAGCAGCCCCTCCTGGACAGGGGGCTCTGGGGCCAACGTCCTGACTTTC. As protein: CASSPSWTGGSGANVLTF.

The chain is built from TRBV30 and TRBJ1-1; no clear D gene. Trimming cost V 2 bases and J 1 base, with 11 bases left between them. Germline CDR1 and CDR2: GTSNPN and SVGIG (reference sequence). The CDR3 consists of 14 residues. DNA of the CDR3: TGTGCCTGGAGTATCGGCCGGTCGAACACTGAAGCTTTCTTT. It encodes CAWSIGRSNTEAFF.

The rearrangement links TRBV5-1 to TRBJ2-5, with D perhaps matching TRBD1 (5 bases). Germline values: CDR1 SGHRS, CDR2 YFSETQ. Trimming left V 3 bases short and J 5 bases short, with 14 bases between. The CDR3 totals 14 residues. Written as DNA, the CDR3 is TGCGCCAGCAGCTGGTTGGCAGGGCGGGAGACCCAGTACTTC. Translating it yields CASSWLAGRETQYF.

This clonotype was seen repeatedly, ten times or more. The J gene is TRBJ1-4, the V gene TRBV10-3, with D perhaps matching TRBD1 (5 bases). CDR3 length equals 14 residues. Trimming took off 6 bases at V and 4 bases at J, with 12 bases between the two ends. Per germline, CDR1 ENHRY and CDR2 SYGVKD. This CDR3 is CAISRDRLNEKLFF. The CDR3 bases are TGTGCCATCAGCCGCGACAGACTTAATGAAAAACTGTTTTTT.

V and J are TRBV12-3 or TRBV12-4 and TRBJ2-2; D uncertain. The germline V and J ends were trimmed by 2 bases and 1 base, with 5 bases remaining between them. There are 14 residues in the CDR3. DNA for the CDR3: TGTGCCAGCAGTTTAACACAGAACACCGGGGAGCTGTTTTTT. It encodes CASSLTQNTGELFF.

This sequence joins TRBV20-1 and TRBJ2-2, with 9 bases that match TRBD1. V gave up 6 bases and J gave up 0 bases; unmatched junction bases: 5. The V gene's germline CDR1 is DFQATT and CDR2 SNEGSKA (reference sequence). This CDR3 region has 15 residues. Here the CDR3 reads CSAPGTGPNTGELFF. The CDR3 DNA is TGCAGTGCCCCCGGGACAGGGCCGAACACCGGGGAGCTGTTTTTT.

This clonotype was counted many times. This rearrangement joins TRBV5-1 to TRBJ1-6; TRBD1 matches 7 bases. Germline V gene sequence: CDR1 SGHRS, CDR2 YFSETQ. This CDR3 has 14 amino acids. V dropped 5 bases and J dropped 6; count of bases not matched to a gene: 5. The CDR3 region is CASRLTGVNSPLHF. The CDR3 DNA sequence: TGCGCCAGCAGATTAACAGGGGTTAATTCACCCCTCCACTTT.

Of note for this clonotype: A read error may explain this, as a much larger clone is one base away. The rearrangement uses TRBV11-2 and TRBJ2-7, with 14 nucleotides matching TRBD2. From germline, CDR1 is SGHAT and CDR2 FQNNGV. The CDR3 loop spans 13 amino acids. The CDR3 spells CASSFGTSGSVSF. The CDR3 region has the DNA TGTGCCAGCAGCTTCGGGACTAGCGGGAGCGTGTCCTTC.